These T cell receptor beta chains were read from a single sample in a study of shared clonotypes between healthy human individuals. Libraries were prepared by immunoSEQ multiplex PCR; TCRdb keeps only in-frame clonotypes and omits some of them. This sample has 450,000 to 500,000 clones, with over 70% found just once. Sequences were obtained from PBMCs. These receptors were obtained from a woman in her thirties or forties in good health. Some clones in this sample may be carry-over from other donors' samples. The conserved cysteine and the conserved F or W are not part of the CDR3 here. Each record gives: CDR3 protein, clone size, V gene, J gene. Rows may omit the clone size; those that give it use once, few, many or a size class.

CDR3aa: ATSRDPGQETQY
abundance: .
v_gene: TRBV15
j_gene: TRBJ2-5

CDR3aa: ASSLNGNLAGVGPTYEQY
abundance: few
v_gene: TRBV5-1
j_gene: TRBJ2-7

CDR3aa: ASSMSMNTEAF
abundance: .
v_gene: TRBV19
j_gene: TRBJ1-1

CDR3aa: ASSQLAGVSYNEQF
abundance: once
v_gene: TRBV7-9
j_gene: TRBJ2-1

CDR3aa: ASSKTPLNTEAF
abundance: .
v_gene: TRBV7-9
j_gene: TRBJ1-1

CDR3aa: ASSEGVSTNEKLF
abundance: few
v_gene: TRBV10-1
j_gene: TRBJ1-4

CDR3aa: ASSPSARSNYGYT
abundance: .
v_gene: TRBV28
j_gene: TRBJ1-2

CDR3aa: AWSAGVSTGELF
abundance: .
v_gene: TRBV30
j_gene: TRBJ2-2

CDR3aa: ASSLGTAGGKLF
abundance: .
v_gene: TRBV5-4
j_gene: TRBJ1-4

CDR3aa: ASSPGWASEETDTQY
abundance: .
v_gene: TRBV11-1
j_gene: TRBJ2-3

CDR3aa: ASSGITGELF
abundance: few
v_gene: TRBV18
j_gene: TRBJ2-2

CDR3aa: ASSLAFQGGTDTQY
abundance: .
v_gene: TRBV5-1
j_gene: TRBJ2-3

CDR3aa: ASSLDPLGTGELF
abundance: .
v_gene: TRBV6-6
j_gene: TRBJ2-2

CDR3aa: ASSLQWDGYT
abundance: few
v_gene: TRBV7-8
j_gene: TRBJ1-2

CDR3aa: ASSAALANTGELF
abundance: few
v_gene: TRBV9
j_gene: TRBJ2-2